This TCR beta chain emerged from a study of T-cell memory formation after mild COVID-19. Study context: TCR clusters showed largely donor specificity. Study-wide findings and caveats: Clones that contracted from day 15 to 85 had balanced CD4/CD8; later expanders were CD4+ biased. Pre-infection memory contained some responding clones, which suggested that cross-reactive memory had joined.

Germline V gene lookup returns CDR1 MNHEY and CDR2 SMNVEV (reference sequence). Trimming removed 5 bases from V and 10 bases from J; junction bases left unmatched: 10. This CDR3 is 15 amino acids long. This clonotype was counted at least ten times. What it binds is unknown. With constant-segment primers, 5'RACE yielded cDNA libraries of TCR alpha and TCR beta that carried sample barcodes and UMIs. TCRdb redid the calling of the 5' RACE reads with MiXCR, one entry per CDR3 protein. The table shows about 200,000 distinct CDR3 sequences, with around 8.8% occurring only once. Sequenced input: PBMCs or a T cell subset sorted from them (not recorded which). The chain links TRBV27 to TRBJ1-6, with 8 bases that match TRBD1. The origin of this receptor is a man younger than 30 who had mild COVID-19 (a few samples of this study predate the infection). Cell type and time point are not known. CDR3 coding DNA: TGTGCCAGCAGTATTAGGGGACAGGTTGGGTCACCCCTCCACTTT. Amino acid sequence: CASSIRGQVGSPLHF.